Given below is one TCR beta chain in context. Its cognate antigen has yet to be identified. Per-nucleotide qualities are absent, and no much larger clonotype sits a single base away. The library was produced with the immunoSEQ multiplex PCR assay. For the multiplex PCR, a mixture combining 60 forward primers for TCR Vbeta segments and 13 reverse primers for TCR Jbeta segments was used. A multiplex PCR assay on genomic DNA amplified the CDR3 region of rearranged TCR beta genes. On the Illumina HiSeq System, the amplified TCR beta libraries were sequenced as 87-base-pair reads. Turning to the authors' computational methods: A later analysis tallied roughly 80 million unique TCR beta chains across the 660 or so repertoires, and around 9.9 million of those chains were shared by two or more donors. To remove PCR and sequencing errors, raw reads were error-corrected and collapsed into unique sequences using a nearest-neighbor algorithm that merged closely related sequences. To assign V, D and J gene segments, CDR3 sequences were aligned to IMGT reference sequences. For a sequence to be retained, a match of at least six nucleotides to both a V gene segment and a J gene segment was required. Rearrangements were called productive when the CDR3 lacked stop codons and stayed in frame with V and J; all others were non-productive. Following IMGT convention, CDR3 was defined as the stretch from the second conserved V-encoded cysteine up to the conserved J-encoded phenylalanine. The earlier analysis of 550 to 650 of the donors excluded any sequence lacking an unambiguous match to a single V gene segment. An earlier analysis of a few hundred of the donors classified V segments as functional when productive rearrangements were above 56.7% and as segregating when the standard deviation between donors was above 5%. A statistical classification framework was built to diagnose cytomegalovirus status from the catalog of TCR beta chain sequences. In a later analysis, TCR nucleotide sequences were compared against IMGT/GENE-DB human TR gene sequences so that V and J genes could be assigned. The TCRdist pipeline was used in a later analysis to assign CDR3 sequences and most-parsimonious VDJ recombination scenarios. A later analysis defined each TCR beta chain by its CDR3 amino acid sequence plus V-gene family, and excluded reads lacking a unique V-gene family. As a way to deal with suspected cross-contamination and a sequencing artifact, a later analysis dropped 640 or so nucleotide sequences that were highly shared and had low generation probability. For each public chain, a later analysis derived a clonal expansion index from normalized ranks of inferred template counts within each repertoire. In a later analysis, generation probabilities were computed with a VDJ recombination model fitted to out-of-frame rearrangements, and the resulting probabilities were checked against IGoR. A later analysis scored TCR-TCR, TCR-HLA and TCR-CMV co-occurrence with hypergeometric tests, applying a repertoire-size bias correction to TCR pairs. False discovery rates were estimated in a later analysis by permuting HLA or CMV assignments 20 times. In a later analysis, co-occurring TCRs were grouped using DBSCAN, with TCRdist sequence similarity added in when clustering inside HLA-allele-positive subsets. For co-occurrence clustering, repertoires with fewer than 30,000 or more than 120,000 public chains were excluded, along with 5 or 6 repertoires with anomalous nucleotide sharing. The source is immuneACCESS, and TCRdb retained only in-frame sequences with V and J called. Part of the clones is not carried over; for the studies checked, unresolved V genes explain less than half of this, and the remainder is unexplained. The V and J calls and the clone size are those of that table, but D and trimming were determined from the DNA. The sample yields approximately 130,000 clones; around 73% were counted once. The top ten clones comprise more than 0.95% of the sample.

This sample is drawn from a study of cytomegalovirus exposure and HLA in healthy donors listed by TCRdb under 2017. For context, the study as a whole: According to an earlier analysis of around 600 of the donors, 150 million to 200 million T cells yielded 100 million or so unique TCR beta sequences and about 300 Gb of sequence data. Genome-wide SNP genotypes for about three fifths of the 666 donors were used in a later genetic analysis, which treated that subset as a discovery cohort. Of the 300 to 500 genotyped donors, 70% to 90% were placed in the genetic ancestry cluster associated with self-reported Caucasian donors. The later analysis used no new phenotypic data to find candidate immune exposures, relying instead on TCR beta sequences and their occurrence across donors. To decide whether each TCR beta V gene segment behaved as functional or pseudogenic, an earlier analysis of over 500 of the donors relied on high-throughput TCR beta sequencing. Using immunosequencing, the study profiled T cell repertoires from about 650 subjects and related those repertoires to cytomegalovirus serostatus. A later analysis re-analyzed previously published TCR beta repertoires from 660 or so donors and added high-resolution HLA genotyping to study TCR occurrence patterns. In addition to the first cohort of roughly 700 subjects, a separate validation cohort of approximately 120 different subjects was used. Both class I and class II loci were covered by HLA typing, at four-digit resolution. Every discovery cohort repertoire had been produced on one sequencing platform. The aim of the study was to test whether cataloging public T cell receptors could identify signatures of past pathogen exposure. The number of donors typed differed by locus, with roughly 620-640 for A, B, C, DRB1 and DQB1, over 500 for DQA1, over 600 for DPA1, and around 460 for DPB1. Among roughly 400 genotyped donors of the cohort, an average of around 250,000 unique TCR beta nucleotide sequences was sequenced per donor, of which 15% to 20% were non-productive. Alongside the repertoire data, information on donor age, sex, ethnicity and CMV serostatus was compiled. Approximately 310 gigabases of sequencing data and 80 million or so unique TCR sequences were included in an early release covering several hundred HLA-typed donors. To predict cytomegalovirus infection status, the study brought together high-throughput TCR immunosequencing, statistical association of individual TCRs with disease status, and machine learning. A handful of DR-DQ haplotypes were treated as single units for association and clustering because of strong linkage in the cohort. The investigation overall reported the following: An association between a missense DCLRE1C variant and V-gene and J-gene trimming of TCR beta chains was found in a later genetic analysis and replicated in an independent cohort. A later analysis found that TCR association rates varied across HLA loci, with DRB1 alleles showing the most associated TCRs and HLA-C alleles the fewest. When HLA alleles, especially DR and DQ, strongly co-occurred, TCR associations were difficult to assign to individual alleles. Three of the identified cytomegalovirus-associated TCR beta chains were confirmed in vitro to be specific for cytomegalovirus antigens. Correlated functional status among segregating V segments might be attributable to linkage disequilibrium, but an unknown experimental factor could not be ruled out. The only immune exposure information available for the cohort was CMV serostatus. In both the original and validation cohorts, the classifier was reported to diagnose cytomegalovirus status with high specificity and sensitivity. A cluster of highly shared sequence variants was judged likely to be a technical artifact of the sequencing pipeline. According to the authors, the approach could potentially be generalized to other disease states and immunological phenotypes. Compared with the roughly 700-donor mean, donors in an Asian-associated ancestry cluster had fewer N-insertions in productive TCRs, according to a later genetic analysis. Specific HLA alleles were associated with more than 15,000 TCR beta sequences at a false discovery rate of 0.05 in a later analysis. In a later analysis, several top co-occurrence clusters were reported to appear linked to parvovirus B19, influenza, CMV and Epstein-Barr virus. The earlier analysis of approximately 540 of the donors excluded 15 to 20 rarely observed V segments, including chromosome 9 orphons, because counts were too low. This cohort had only TCR beta chains sequenced, and the lack of alpha or paired-chain data limited which features could be detected. A further reported finding was that TCR beta sequences accurately predicted the HLA-A and HLA-B alleles for most subjects in the first cohort. While some public TCRs were present in many individuals, most TCR sequences turned up only very rarely across donors. The presence/absence analyses assumed that sequencing depth was roughly uniform across donors, and that assumption may not be true. According to a later analysis, most CMV-associated TCR beta chains appeared to be HLA-restricted, and the HLA associations seemed to be driven largely by CMV exposure. Because some donors lacked HLA typing at each locus, the association tests relied only on the typed subset. In an earlier analysis of around 500 of the donors, most TCR beta V segments appeared in productive rearrangements about 87% or about 30% of the time, broadly matching IMGT annotations. Compared with equally common non-associated chains, HLA-associated TCR beta chains in a later analysis were more clonally expanded and had lower generation probabilities. A total of roughly 160 TCR beta chains were listed by the study as associated with cytomegalovirus.

The cohort comprised 710 or so healthy bone marrow donors. At the time of sampling, all cohort members were nominally healthy, though unrecorded immune exposures were likely present. The donor was CMV seronegative and belonged to the group of 320 or so seronegative cohort members. Every donor gave a peripheral blood sample, and the peripheral blood mononuclear cells from that sample were used for TCR beta sequencing. Genomic DNA was extracted from the blood cell samples with the Qiagen DNeasy Blood Extraction Kit. The receptor was isolated from a man between 45 and 60 years old in good health and CMV-seronegative. The specimen sequenced was PBMCs.

In nucleotide form, the sequence is TGTGCCTGGACAGGGGCTTACTCTGGAAACACCATATATTTT. It codes for CAWTGAYSGNTIYF. This receptor chain uses TRBV30 and TRBJ1-3; D gene: possibly TRBD1, on 6 matching bases. The germline V gene encodes CDR1 GTSNPN and CDR2 SVGIG (reference sequence). Its CDR3 holds 14 amino acids, cysteine through phenylalanine. Solely the CDR3 DNA is kept, with 42 bases framed from the first base. Deletion took 4 bases off V and 0 bases off J, with a span of 10 bases between the germline ends.